These 18 T cell receptor beta chains originate from one sample sequenced in a study of early T cells in non-severe SARS-CoV-2 infection. TCRdb re-analysed the 5' RACE reads in MiXCR, keeping a single row per CDR3 protein. The top ten clones hold under 5% of a sample with 45,000 to 55,000 distinct CDR3 sequences, 6.2% of them seen once. The sample taken for sequencing was whole blood. The receptors stem from an adult who was a healthcare worker with PCR-confirmed SARS-CoV-2 infection or an uninfected control (not recorded which).

This clonotype was recorded at least ten times. The rearrangement links TRBV24-1 to TRBJ2-4, with 9 bases that match TRBD1. Germline V CDR1 and CDR2: KGHDR, SFDVKD. V trimming: 7 bases; J trimming: 3 bases; junction bases outside the gene matches: 6. The CDR3 is 15 amino acids. The CDR3 sequence is CATRRTGDLKNIQYF. CDR3 sequence (DNA): TGTGCCACCAGACGGACAGGGGATCTCAAAAACATTCAGTACTTC.

This clonotype occurred many times. This sequence joins TRBV7-9 and TRBJ2-1; D assignment may be TRBD1 or TRBD2 (5 bases each). This CDR3 is built from 16 residues. Trimming cost V 5 bases and J 2 bases, with 16 bases left between them. CDR1 is SEHNR, CDR2 FQNEAQ, per germline (reference sequence). CDR3 protein: CASSPPGPFTYNEQFF. The CDR3 DNA reads TGTGCCAGCAGCCCTCCGGGACCCTTTACCTACAATGAGCAGTTCTTC.

A few counts support this clonotype. The chain links TRBV24-1 to TRBJ2-3; 9 bases are shared with TRBD2. The CDR3 runs to 17 residues. The germline V gene encodes CDR1 KGHDR and CDR2 SFDVKD. With 4 bases clipped from V and 3 bases from J, the junction kept 10 bases outside the gene matches. CDR3: CATSDPRLAGRTDTQYF. The CDR3, as DNA: TGTGCCACCAGTGACCCCCGCCTAGCGGGGAGGACAGATACGCAGTATTTT.

This clonotype appeared many times. The chain carries TRBV6-5 and TRBJ2-7, with 8 bases lining up with TRBD1. Germline V gives CDR1 MNHEY, CDR2 SVGAGI. The CDR3 is made up of 13 amino acids. Unmatched junction bases numbered 2, after V lost 6 bases and J lost 1 base. The CDR3 coding sequence is TGTGCCAGCAGCTGGGACAGGTCCTACGAGCAGTACTTC. As protein: CASSWDRSYEQYF.

This chain uses TRBV11-1 with TRBJ1-2, with D perhaps matching TRBD1 (6 bases). CDR1 SGHAT and CDR2 FQDESV come from the germline V gene (reference sequence). CDR3 length: 12 residues. The V end was cut by 5 bases, the J end by 9 bases, with 13 bases between. CDR3 coding DNA: TGTGCCAGCAGCCTGAAGACAGGAAGCTACACCTTC. It encodes CASSLKTGSYTF.

As concerns this clonotype: A clone one base away is much larger, so this may be a read error. This chain links TRBV4-2 with TRBJ2-7; D possibly corresponds to TRBD1 (6 bases). The V gene's germline CDR1 is LGHNA and CDR2 YNFKEQ. The CDR3 totals 14 residues. The CDR3 spells CVSSPSDRYYEQYF. The CDR3 bases are TGTGTCAGCAGCCCGTCAGACAGGTACTACGAGCAGTACTTC.

This clonotype was counted at least ten times. This chain uses TRBV28 with TRBJ2-3; weak D call: TRBD2 (5 bases). V was clipped by 1 base and J by 0 bases, with 11 bases between them. Germline CDR1 reads MDHEN; CDR2 reads SYDVKM. CDR3 length equals 16 residues. The CDR3 coding sequence is TGTGCCAGCAGTTTATTCGACGGGGTGAGCACAGATACGCAGTATTTT. Translation gives CASSLFDGVSTDTQYF.

This clonotype was counted at least ten times. CDR3 protein: CASRKGEYTDTQYF. CDR3 DNA: TGCGCCAGCAGGAAGGGGGAATACACAGATACGCAGTATTTT. The rearrangement links TRBV5-1 to TRBJ2-3, with TRBD1 as a possible D gene (6 bases). The CDR3 runs to 14 residues. The V end was cut by 5 bases, the J end by 2 bases, with 12 bases between. Germline V gene lookup returns CDR1 SGHRS and CDR2 YFSETQ.

The chain recombines TRBV18 with TRBJ2-5; tentative D call: TRBD2 (5 bases). Germline loops: CDR1 KGHSH, CDR2 LQKENI. V lost 3 bases and J 5 bases, leaving 10 bases between the germline ends. This CDR3 is 13 amino acids long. CDR3 in DNA: TGTGCCAGCTCACCTGGATCGGGGGAGACCCAGTACTTC. It specifies CASSPGSGETQYF.

This clonotype was detected ten times or more. The chain couples TRBV6-1 to TRBJ2-1, with D perhaps matching TRBD1 (6 bases). Germline values: CDR1 MNHNS, CDR2 SASEGT. V was clipped by 5 bases and J by 1 base, with 12 bases between them. The CDR3 extends over 15 amino acids. The CDR3 loop is CASSLDRTSYNEQFF. The DNA of the CDR3 is TGTGCCAGCAGTCTCGACAGGACATCCTACAATGAGCAGTTCTTC.

This clonotype appeared once. This chain's CDR3 is CSVVDSYVIETQYF. The CDR3 coding sequence is TGCAGCGTTGTGGACAGCTACGTGATAGAGACCCAGTACTTC. V is TRBV29-1 and J is TRBJ2-5, with a tentative D call TRBD1 (6 bases). The V end lost 4 bases, the J end lost 4 bases, and 16 bases lay between the germline ends. This CDR3 has 14 amino acids. Germline V gene data show CDR1 as SQVTM and CDR2 as ANQGSEA.

This clonotype was counted ten times or more. The genes are TRBV7-2 and TRBJ2-1; tentative D call: TRBD2 (7 bases). This CDR3 has 16 amino acids. From germline, CDR1 is SGHTA and CDR2 FQGNSA. Trimming left V 7 bases short and J 4 bases short, with 20 bases between. This CDR3 is CASTPHGRGPYNEQFF. The CDR3 DNA reads TGTGCCAGCACCCCCCACGGGCGGGGGCCATACAATGAGCAGTTCTTC.

This clonotype has a count of ten or more. V gene TRBV7-2 combines with J gene TRBJ2-6; D not certain. Germline V lookup: CDR1 SGHTA, CDR2 FQGNSA. Trimming shortened V by 1 base and J by 0 bases, and 7 bases separated the two germline ends. The CDR3 is made up of 16 amino acids. The CDR3 nucleotides read TGTGCCAGCAGCTTAGTAAGGAACTCTGGGGCCAACGTCCTGACTTTC. As protein: CASSLVRNSGANVLTF. The whole variable domain, filled in from reference TRBV7-2 and TRBJ2-6, reads GAGVSQSPSNKVTEKGKDVELRCDPISGHTALYWYRQSLGQGLEFLIYFQGNSAPDKSGLPSDRFSAERTGGSVSTLTIQRTQQEDSAVYLCASSLVRNSGANVLTFGAGSRLTVL.

This chain connects TRBV5-1 to TRBJ2-7, with D perhaps TRBD1 (6 bases). Per germline, CDR1 SGHRS and CDR2 YFSETQ. This CDR3 comprises 14 residues. The V and J ends lost 0 bases and 3 bases respectively, with 10 bases between them. In DNA form, the CDR3 reads TGCGCCAGCAGCTTGGTGGGGGCAGTCTACGAGCAGTACTTC. Amino acid sequence: CASSLVGAVYEQYF.

This chain connects TRBV7-6 to TRBJ2-3; 12 bases match TRBD2. This CDR3 contains 15 residues. The ends lost 4 bases at V and 5 bases at J; junction bases unmatched: 4. Germline-derived CDR1 and CDR2 are SGHVS and FNYEAQ. CDR3 protein: CASSSSGGAGDTQYF. The DNA for the CDR3 is TGTGCCAGCAGCTCTAGCGGGGGGGCCGGAGATACGCAGTATTTT.

This clonotype was picked up a small number of times. The CDR3 loop is CASSLGDTTYEQYF. The DNA for the CDR3 is TGTGCCAGCAGCTTAGGAGACACAACCTACGAGCAGTACTTC. V and J are TRBV11-2 and TRBJ2-7; D ambiguous. Trimming took off 1 base at V and 2 bases at J, with 9 bases between the two ends. Germline CDR1 SGHAT, CDR2 FQNNGV. The CDR3 runs to 14 residues.

The gene calls are TRBV5-4 and TRBJ2-1; D possibly uses TRBD1 or TRBD2 (6 bases each). The CDR3 length is 14 residues. Trimming pared 4 bases from V and 7 bases from J, leaving 15 bases between. CDR1 and CDR2 (germline): SGHNT, YYREEE (reference sequence). The CDR3 here is CASSNVGGQNEQFF. The CDR3 nucleotides are TGTGCCAGCAGCAACGTGGGGGGCCAGAATGAGCAGTTCTTC. The complete variable domain, with remaining parts taken from reference TRBV5-4 and TRBJ2-1, reads ETGVTQSPTHLIKTRGQQVTLRCSSQSGHNTVSWYQQALGQGPQFIFQYYREEENGRGNFPPRFSGLQFPNYSSELNVNALELDDSALYLCASSNVGGQNEQFFGPGTRLTVL.

This clonotype was counted many times. The rearrangement joins TRBV12-3 or TRBV12-4 to TRBJ1-1; a weak D match, TRBD1 (6 bases). Trimming removed 7 bases from V and 0 bases from J, with 12 bases in between. There are 14 residues in the CDR3. The CDR3 nucleotides are TGTGCCAGCACTGACCAGGGGCTGAACACTGAAGCTTTCTTT. It codes for CASTDQGLNTEAFF.